This TCR beta chain stems from a study of blood T cell repertoires in COVID-19. Produced via immunoSEQ multiplex PCR; TCRdb's table is partial and in-frame only. The sample records approximately 250,000 clones, around 89% being singletons. Germline V gene sequence: CDR1 SGDLS, CDR2 YYNGEE. V lost 1 base and J lost 3; bases outside the gene matches: 6. The CDR3 runs to 16 residues. The TCR originated in a woman between 25 and 40 years old with acute COVID-19. V and J are TRBV9 and TRBJ2-7, with TRBD1 identical over 11 bases. The specimen sequenced was PBMCs or T cells enriched from blood (not recorded which). CDR3 coding DNA: TGTGCCAGCAGCGTACTCGGACAGGGGGCAGTCTACGAGCAGTACTTC. Protein product: CASSVLGQGAVYEQYF. The whole variable domain, remainder taken from reference TRBV9 and TRBJ2-7, is DSGVTQTPKHLITATGQRVTLRCSPRSGDLSVYWYQQSLDQGLQFLIQYYNGEERAKGNILERFSAQQFPDLHSELNLSSLELGDSALYFCASSVLGQGAVYEQYFGPGTRLTVT.